A selection of T cell receptor beta chains follows, all from one sample in a study of blood T cell repertoires in COVID-19. The repertoire was sequenced with immunoSEQ multiplex PCR; TCRdb's copy has only in-frame clones and lacks some. The table lists around 120,000 clones, about four fifths of them singletons, with 5.5% to 6% in the top ten. Sequencing used peripheral blood. The receptors derive from an elderly man with active or convalescent COVID-19. Each CDR3 is given with its conserved first and last residue. Part of the rows lack a size; the others show once, few, many or a class for expanded clones.

TRBJ1-1,few,TRBV2,CASSDELNTEAFF
TRBJ2-1,-,TRBV27,CASSFGTYRSYNEQFF
TRBJ2-3,-,TRBV7-6,CASSLVGTGGTDTQYF
TRBJ2-7,-,TRBV3-1/TRBV3-2,CASSTWEGENEQYF
TRBJ1-1,-,TRBV14,CASSQIWTGGDAFF
TRBJ1-2,once,TRBV10-3,CAISLNQAYGYTF
TRBJ1-3,once,TRBV6-6,CATLGGGHSGNTIYF
TRBJ1-3,-,TRBV7-6,CASSFTGNTIYF
TRBJ1-1,-,TRBV29-1,CSVQTRLSTEAFF
TRBJ2-3,-,TRBV28,CASSSDTQYF
TRBJ1-5,few,TRBV15,CATSLGAGVDNQPQHF
TRBJ1-2,few,TRBV4-1,CASSQGGGVYGYTF
TRBJ1-1,-,TRBV29-1,CSVVRANTEAFF
TRBJ2-3,-,TRBV5-4,CASSGTSGVADTQYF
TRBJ1-5,-,TRBV5-6,CASSLAGQPQHF
TRBJ2-1,-,TRBV19,CASNSGGTIYNEQFF
TRBJ2-5,-,TRBV30,CAWSVKAQGGIRTQYF
TRBJ2-7,few,TRBV21-1,CASSEQGNSYEQYF
TRBJ1-6,-,TRBV28,CASSLRDRNSPLHF
TRBJ2-1,-,TRBV5-1,CASSLDGGAGNEQFF
TRBJ1-5,-,TRBV7-3,CASSLTSRAGNQPQHF
TRBJ2-7,-,TRBV5-6,CASSLDRGQWVYEQYF
TRBJ2-1,-,TRBV4-1,CASSQDPVGLAGANEQFF
TRBJ2-7,-,TRBV19,CASSASSQGSGNEQYF
TRBJ2-7,few,TRBV28,CASRLSGGTYEQYF
TRBJ2-7,-,TRBV7-2,CASSLRAAPSYEQYF
TRBJ2-6,-,TRBV13,CASSSTSGANVLTF
TRBJ1-5,-,TRBV30,CAWSGQAKQPQHF
TRBJ1-4,-,TRBV2,CASSFGTGLNEKLFF
TRBJ2-7,-,TRBV19,CASSRSNSYEQYF
TRBJ2-2,-,TRBV24-1,CATSDFGTGRGELFF
TRBJ2-5,-,TRBV19,CASSPGPGETQYF
TRBJ1-5,-,TRBV13,CASSPDRGNQPQHF
TRBJ1-2,-,TRBV19,CASSIRQGPYTF
TRBJ1-5,-,TRBV10-3,CAIGDRDNQPQHF
TRBJ1-1,few,TRBV11-2,CASSLTGQGSTEAFF
TRBJ2-7,-,TRBV12-3/TRBV12-4,CASSLGGDDEQYF
TRBJ1-1,-,TRBV7-9,CASSFVGGANTEAFF
TRBJ2-1,-,TRBV15,CATSREQGDGEQFF
TRBJ1-5,-,TRBV4-1,CASSQVSQSNQPQHF
TRBJ2-3,once,TRBV27,CASSPSGGGADTQYF
TRBJ2-7,-,TRBV6-6,CASSYEPVPWEQYF
TRBJ2-7,once,TRBV6-2/TRBV6-3,CASSYHRTGGVEQYF
TRBJ2-5,-,TRBV7-2,CASSLGLAGGLGETQYF
TRBJ1-1,-,TRBV2,CASKAQAEAFF
TRBJ2-2,-,TRBV19,CASSQRGNTGELFF
TRBJ2-3,once,TRBV19,CAVRHRSTDTQYF